The sequence of this T cell receptor (beta chain) was determined in a study of blood T cell repertoires in COVID-19. Study-level background: PBMCs, B-cell-depleted T cells, or T cells were the source of the cDNA or gDNA that made up the material.

The data were produced by immunoSEQ multiplex PCR, yet TCRdb's version contains in-frame clones alone and is incomplete. Of more than 150,000 clones in the sample, more than 75% were seen once. Germline V gene data show CDR1 as SGDLS and CDR2 as YYNGEE. CDR3 length: 16 amino acids. Deletions cut 1 base from V and 0 bases from J, with 11 bases between. This chain connects TRBV9 to TRBJ2-1, with D unresolved. The sample comprised peripheral blood. This TCR derives from a man in his forties with active or convalescent COVID-19. The CDR3 DNA reads as TGTGCCAGCAGCGTATCGGCGGCTTACTCCTACAATGAGCAGTTCTTC. It codes for CASSVSAAYSYNEQFF.